This T cell receptor beta chain is drawn from a study of identifying expanded T cells in peripheral blood. Germline CDR1 is KGHSH and CDR2 is LQKENI. The CDR3 loop spans 16 amino acids. Trimming left V 5 bases short and J 0 bases short, with 14 bases between. The assay was immunoSEQ multiplex PCR, and TCRdb's table has in-frame clones only and misses some. The data show around 80,000 clones, approximately 87% seen once. The sample was blood. V is TRBV18 and J is TRBJ1-3, with a weak D call TRBD1 (5 bases). The receptor was isolated from a person aged 18-70 years in good health. In nucleotides, the CDR3 is TGTGCCAGCTCATACTTAAGGGACGGCTCTGGAAACACCATATATTTT. Translation: CASSYLRDGSGNTIYF.